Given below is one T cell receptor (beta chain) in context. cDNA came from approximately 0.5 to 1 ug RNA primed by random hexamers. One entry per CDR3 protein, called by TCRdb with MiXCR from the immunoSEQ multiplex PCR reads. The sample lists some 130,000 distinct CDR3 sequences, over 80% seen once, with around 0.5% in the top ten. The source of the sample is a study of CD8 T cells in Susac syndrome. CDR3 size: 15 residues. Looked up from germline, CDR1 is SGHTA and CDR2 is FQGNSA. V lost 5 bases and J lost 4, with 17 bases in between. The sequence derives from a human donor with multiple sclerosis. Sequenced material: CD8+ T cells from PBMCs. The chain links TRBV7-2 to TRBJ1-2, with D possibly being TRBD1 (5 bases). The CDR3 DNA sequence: TGTGCCAGCAGCCAATCTGGGACCGGGGCCTATGGCTACACCTTC. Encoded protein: CASSQSGTGAYGYTF.